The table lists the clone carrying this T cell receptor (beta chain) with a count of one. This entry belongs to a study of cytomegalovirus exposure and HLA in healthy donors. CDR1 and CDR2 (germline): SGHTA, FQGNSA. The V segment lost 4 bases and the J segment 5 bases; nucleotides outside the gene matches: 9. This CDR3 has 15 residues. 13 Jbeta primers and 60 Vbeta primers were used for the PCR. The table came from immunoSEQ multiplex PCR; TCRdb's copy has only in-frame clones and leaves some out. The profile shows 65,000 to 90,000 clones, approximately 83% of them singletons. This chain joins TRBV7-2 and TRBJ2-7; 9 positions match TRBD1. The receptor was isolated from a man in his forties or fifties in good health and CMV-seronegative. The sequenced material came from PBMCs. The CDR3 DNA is TGTGCCAGCAGCTCCCCGGGACAGGGAATCCACGAGCAGTACTTC. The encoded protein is CASSSPGQGIHEQYF.